This is a list of T cell receptor beta chains from one sample in a study of blood T cell repertoires in COVID-19. Repertoires were generated with immunoSEQ multiplex PCR, while TCRdb's copy carries only in-frame clones and drops some. The table lists 300,000 or so clones, around 85% of them singletons. Material: peripheral blood. Receptor source: a woman aged 50 to 65 with active or convalescent COVID-19. Both conserved end residues are part of each CDR3. Fields, in order: CDR3 DNA, CDR3 protein, J gene, V gene, D gene, clone size. A D gene is named only where the DNA matches it firmly. A clone size is listed for some rows: how often the clone was seen (once, few, many), or a class if it is expanded.

DNA: TGTGCCAGCAGCTTACGACAACTAGCGGGCCAAGAGACCCAGTACTTC; CDR3: CASSLRQLAGQETQYF; J: TRBJ2-5; V: TRBV5-4; D: TRBD2; size: NA
DNA: TGTGCCTGGAGTGTCTCCGGGAGTGTAACAGATACGCAGTATTTT; CDR3: CAWSVSGSVTDTQYF; J: TRBJ2-3; V: TRBV30; D: NA; size: NA
DNA: TGTGCCAGCGACCAATCACAGGGGGCGCGCTACGAGCAGTACTTC; CDR3: CASDQSQGARYEQYF; J: TRBJ2-7; V: TRBV6-5; D: TRBD1; size: NA
DNA: TGTGCCAGTAGTCCCGCCAGGGCAGTTGGAGAAGCTTTCTTT; CDR3: CASSPARAVGEAFF; J: TRBJ1-1; V: TRBV19; D: NA; size: NA
DNA: TGTGCCAGCAGTTTATTGCGGTCAGGGGACCACGAGCAGTACTTC; CDR3: CASSLLRSGDHEQYF; J: TRBJ2-7; V: TRBV28; D: NA; size: few
DNA: TGTGCCAGCAGCTTGCGCGGGACTTACAATGAGCAGTTCTTC; CDR3: CASSLRGTYNEQFF; J: TRBJ2-1; V: TRBV5-6; D: NA; size: NA
DNA: TGTGCCAGCAGCCAAGATTCAGGGAGGGACCATGAGCAGTTCTTC; CDR3: CASSQDSGRDHEQFF; J: TRBJ2-1; V: TRBV3-1/TRBV3-2; D: TRBD2; size: NA
DNA: TGTGCCAGTAGTGAGGCCGCCAAAAACATTCAGTACTTC; CDR3: CASSEAAKNIQYF; J: TRBJ2-4; V: TRBV19; D: NA; size: NA
DNA: TGTGCCAGCAGACCACAGGGGAACTATGGCTACACCTTC; CDR3: CASRPQGNYGYTF; J: TRBJ1-2; V: TRBV12-3/TRBV12-4; D: TRBD1; size: few
DNA: TGTGCCTGGGCCCGGGAAACCACTGAAGCTTTCTTT; CDR3: CAWARETTEAFF; J: TRBJ1-1; V: TRBV30; D: NA; size: NA
DNA: TGTGCCAGCAGCTTTCATCAGGGGGCAAGTGGCTACACCTTC; CDR3: CASSFHQGASGYTF; J: TRBJ1-2; V: TRBV5-6; D: TRBD1; size: many
DNA: TGTGCCAGCAGCGTAGGAGGCGGGAGACTAAGCGAGCAGTACTTC; CDR3: CASSVGGGRLSEQYF; J: TRBJ2-7; V: TRBV9; D: TRBD2; size: NA
DNA: TGCGCCAGCTCTCGGCGGGAGGGCCGGATCTGGACAGATACGCAGTATTTT; CDR3: CASSRREGRIWTDTQYF; J: TRBJ2-3; V: TRBV5-1; D: TRBD2; size: NA
DNA: TGTGCCAGCAGTTCGCCTGGACTAGCGGGAGTCAAGCAGTACTTC; CDR3: CASSSPGLAGVKQYF; J: TRBJ2-7; V: TRBV6-5; D: TRBD2; size: NA
DNA: TGTGCCAGCAGCCAAGGGACAGCCAACACCGGGGAGCTGTTTTTT; CDR3: CASSQGTANTGELFF; J: TRBJ2-2; V: TRBV3-1/TRBV3-2; D: NA; size: NA